Listed below are T cell receptor beta chains from one sample, sequenced in a study of T cell responses to AZD1222 COVID-19 vaccine. Repertoires were generated with immunoSEQ multiplex PCR, while TCRdb's copy carries only in-frame clones and drops some. Among around 160,000 clones listed, 75% to 95% were seen once. Sequencing used peripheral blood, obtained on day 0 of MenACWY control vaccination. The source is an adult in good health. CDR3s include the opening cysteine and the closing phenylalanine or tryptophan. A D gene is named only where the DNA matches it firmly. Some rows mark clone size as missing; the rest say once, few, many or name a class of expanded clone.

clone_size: NA
v_call: TRBV19
j_call: TRBJ2-5
d_call: TRBD1
cdr3_aa: CASSIVGTGTEQTQYF
cdr3_nt: TGTGCCAGTAGTATAGTAGGGACGGGGACAGAACAGACCCAGTACTTC

clone_size: NA
v_call: TRBV19
j_call: TRBJ2-3
d_call: TRBD1
cdr3_aa: CASSKQGGTDTQYF
cdr3_nt: TGTGCCAGTAGTAAGCAGGGGGGCACAGATACGCAGTATTTT

clone_size: NA
v_call: TRBV19
j_call: TRBJ2-2
d_call: TRBD1
cdr3_aa: CASSLPGQGRTGELFF
cdr3_nt: TGTGCCAGTAGTCTACCGGGACAGGGTCGTACCGGGGAGCTGTTTTTT

clone_size: NA
v_call: TRBV27
j_call: TRBJ1-5
d_call: NA
cdr3_aa: CASSLYGPEGNQPQHF
cdr3_nt: TGTGCCAGCAGTTTATACGGACCAGAAGGCAATCAGCCCCAGCATTTT

clone_size: NA
v_call: TRBV12-3/TRBV12-4
j_call: TRBJ2-7
d_call: TRBD1
cdr3_aa: CASTTGNRYEQYF
cdr3_nt: TGTGCCAGCACGACAGGGAATCGCTACGAGCAGTACTTC

clone_size: NA
v_call: TRBV11-2
j_call: TRBJ2-3
d_call: TRBD1
cdr3_aa: CASSFRSPGQGSTDTQYF
cdr3_nt: TGTGCCAGCAGCTTCCGGTCACCGGGACAGGGAAGCACAGATACGCAGTATTTT

clone_size: NA
v_call: TRBV19
j_call: TRBJ2-4
d_call: NA
cdr3_aa: CASTYGGRGPKNIQYF
cdr3_nt: TGTGCCAGTACCTATGGGGGAAGGGGCCCCAAAAACATTCAGTACTTC

clone_size: NA
v_call: TRBV9
j_call: TRBJ1-1
d_call: NA
cdr3_aa: CASSVDSYTEAFF
cdr3_nt: TGTGCCAGCAGCGTAGACAGTTACACTGAAGCTTTCTTT

clone_size: NA
v_call: TRBV9
j_call: TRBJ1-2
d_call: TRBD1
cdr3_aa: CASSVPARDSSNYGYTF
cdr3_nt: TGTGCCAGCAGCGTCCCCGCCCGGGACAGCTCTAACTATGGCTACACCTTC

clone_size: few
v_call: TRBV6-5
j_call: TRBJ1-6
d_call: TRBD1
cdr3_aa: CASSYPGQNSPLHF
cdr3_nt: TGTGCCAGCAGTTACCCGGGACAGAATTCACCCCTCCACTTT

clone_size: NA
v_call: TRBV7-3
j_call: TRBJ2-6
d_call: NA
cdr3_aa: CASSPGRSSGANVLTF
cdr3_nt: TGTGCCAGCAGCCCAGGACGGAGCTCTGGGGCCAACGTCCTGACTTTC

clone_size: NA
v_call: TRBV29-1
j_call: TRBJ1-1
d_call: NA
cdr3_aa: CSVRDGRNTEAFF
cdr3_nt: TGCAGCGTAAGGGACGGAAGGAACACTGAAGCTTTCTTT

clone_size: NA
v_call: TRBV5-5
j_call: TRBJ2-1
d_call: NA
cdr3_aa: CASSRLGTLLSSYNEQFF
cdr3_nt: TGTGCCAGCAGCCGACTGGGAACTTTACTAAGCTCCTACAATGAGCAGTTCTTC

clone_size: NA
v_call: TRBV2
j_call: TRBJ1-5
d_call: NA
cdr3_aa: CASSEQRAGVQPQHF
cdr3_nt: TGTGCCAGCAGTGAACAAAGGGCCGGGGTTCAGCCCCAGCATTTT

clone_size: few
v_call: TRBV2
j_call: TRBJ2-5
d_call: TRBD1
cdr3_aa: CASSQQGATWETQYF
cdr3_nt: TGTGCCAGCAGCCAACAGGGGGCTACCTGGGAGACCCAGTACTTC

clone_size: NA
v_call: TRBV3-1/TRBV3-2
j_call: TRBJ1-2
d_call: NA
cdr3_aa: CASSQDFRSYGYTF
cdr3_nt: TGTGCCAGCAGCCAAGATTTCCGAAGCTATGGCTACACCTTC